Following are 29 T cell receptor beta chains from one sample sequenced in a study of regulatory T cells in long-lasting Graves disease. As to time point: persistent/refractory GD, antithyroid drugs over 5 years with positive TRAb. Following extraction of RNA from PBMCs, that RNA was used to make the TCR library. The authors built TCR beta libraries using iRepertoire HTBI primers and Arm-PCR of CDR3 regions. TCRdb independently ran MiXCR on the multiplex PCR reads; one entry per CDR3 protein. The data show more than 650,000 distinct CDR3 sequences, around 30% seen once. This sample comprised peripheral blood mononuclear cells (PBMCs), obtained when the disease was refractory, from a patient treated with antithyroid drugs. The receptors stem from a female donor with Graves disease.

The table lists this clonotype with a few counts. The J gene is TRBJ1-5, the V gene TRBV28; D unclear. This CDR3 is built from 16 residues. Germline V gene data show CDR1 as MDHEN and CDR2 as SYDVKM. Trimming shortened V by 0 bases and J by 2 bases, and 11 bases separated the two germline ends. For the CDR3, the DNA is TGTGCCAGCAGTTTATGGTTGGGTCAGGGCAATCAGCCCCAGCATTTT. It encodes CASSLWLGQGNQPQHF.

This clonotype showed up just a few times. V is TRBV29-1 and J is TRBJ1-1; the match to TRBD1 covers 10 bases. The junction had 10 bases not matched to a gene; V was cut back by 7 bases and J by 11 bases. This CDR3 has 12 residues. Germline assignment: CDR1 SQVTM and CDR2 ANQGSEA. CDR3 sequence reads: CSASDRGHGAFF. CDR3 in DNA: TGCAGCGCCTCCGACAGGGGGCATGGGGCTTTCTTT.

This clonotype was observed a few times. The chain couples TRBV5-6 to TRBJ1-5; D remains ambiguous. Germline V gene sequence: CDR1 SGHDT, CDR2 YYEEEE. V was cut by 0 bases and J by 2 bases, with 9 bases left in between. The CDR3 is 15 amino acids. The CDR3 here is CASSLGAQGNQPQHF. For the CDR3, the DNA is TGTGCCAGCAGCTTGGGTGCTCAGGGCAATCAGCCCCAGCATTTT.

This rearrangement joins TRBV5-4 to TRBJ2-7; D is unresolved. The CDR3 covers 15 residues. CDR1 and CDR2 (germline): SGHNT, YYREEE (reference sequence). Trimming took 3 bases from V and 0 from J, leaving 13 bases between them. The CDR3 protein is CASSSRGSFSYEQYF. Written as DNA, the CDR3 is TGTGCCAGCAGCTCCCGCGGTAGCTTCTCCTACGAGCAGTACTTC.

This clonotype was seen a handful of times. This chain links TRBV6-2 or TRBV6-3 with TRBJ1-1; D is undetermined. V was cut by 5 bases and J by 0 bases, with 7 bases left in between. CDR1 is MNHEY and CDR2 is SVGEGT in the germline V gene. This CDR3 has 13 residues. CDR3 region: CASSEVLNTEAFF. CDR3 DNA sequence: TGTGCCAGCAGTGAGGTTTTGAACACTGAAGCTTTCTTT.

The CDR3 coding sequence is TGTGCCAGCTCACTTCCGACACCACCCAGTTCACCCCTCCACTTT. Residues: CASSLPTPPSSPLHF. The rearrangement uses TRBV18 and TRBJ1-6; D gene ambiguous. Germline lookup yields CDR1 KGHSH and CDR2 LQKENI. The CDR3 has 15 amino acids. The V end was cut by 4 bases, the J end by 9 bases, with 16 bases between.

This clonotype appeared a few times. The CDR3 loop is CAISDLAGGFGEQYF. DNA for the CDR3: TGTGCCATCAGTGATTTAGCGGGAGGTTTTGGCGAGCAGTACTTC. The chain joins TRBV10-3 to TRBJ2-7; 10 nucleotides match TRBD2. This CDR3 contains 15 residues. Germline lookup yields CDR1 ENHRY and CDR2 SYGVKD. V dropped 3 bases and J dropped 6; count of bases not matched to a gene: 8.

This rearrangement joins TRBV4-1 to TRBJ1-1; the D is unclear. Per the germline V gene, CDR1 is MGHRA and CDR2 is YSYEKL. The V and J ends lost 3 bases and 8 bases respectively, with 16 bases between them. The CDR3 totals 14 residues. The CDR3 bases are TGCGCCAGCAGCCATAAGGCTCTCTCCGAGGAAGCTTTCTTT. Its translation is CASSHKALSEEAFF.

This clonotype was seen a handful of times. The genes are TRBV3-1 and TRBJ1-2; 10 bases agree with TRBD1. This CDR3 has 16 residues. Germline trimming cut 0 bases from V and 4 bases from J; bases unmatched to any gene: 5. CDR1 LGHDT and CDR2 YNNKEL come from the germline V gene (reference sequence). This CDR3 reads CASSQDYWTGGYGYTF. The CDR3, as DNA: TGTGCCAGCAGCCAAGATTATTGGACAGGGGGCTATGGCTACACCTTC.

J is TRBJ2-7 and V is TRBV9; D is perhaps TRBD1 or TRBD2 (5 bases each). Germline loops: CDR1 SGDLS, CDR2 YYNGEE. The CDR3 length is 15 residues. Trimming removed 0 bases at V and 0 bases at J, with 10 bases between. CDR3 sequence reads: CASSVAAGTSYEQYF. In DNA form, the CDR3 reads TGTGCCAGCAGCGTAGCCGCCGGGACCTCCTACGAGCAGTACTTC.

This clonotype was detected a few times. The V gene is TRBV6-1, the J gene TRBJ2-7; tentative D call: TRBD2 (6 bases). V lost 2 bases and J 7 bases, leaving 21 bases between the germline ends. CDR3 size: 16 residues. Germline V gives CDR1 MNHNS, CDR2 SASEGT. Here the CDR3 reads CASSEKDGGVTGEQYF. The CDR3 DNA follows: TGTGCCAGCAGTGAAAAGGACGGAGGGGTGACGGGAGAGCAGTACTTC.

The V gene is TRBV19, the J gene TRBJ1-5, with TRBD1 matching 10 bases. The germline V gene encodes CDR1 LNHDA and CDR2 SQIVND (reference sequence). V lost 7 bases, J lost 7 bases, and 7 bases stayed unmatched. This CDR3 spans 14 amino acids. CDR3 sequence: CASTIGDRGQPQHF. The CDR3 DNA sequence: TGTGCCAGTACCATAGGGGACAGGGGACAGCCCCAGCATTTT.

This clonotype appeared a few times. The chain has TRBV7-2 and TRBJ1-1; a weak D match, TRBD1 (5 bases). The CDR3 is 13 residues long. V was cut by 2 bases and J by 6 bases, with 10 bases left in between. Germline V gene lookup returns CDR1 SGHTA and CDR2 FQGNSA. CDR3 DNA sequence: TGTGCCAGCAGCTTATTTACGGGACCTGAAGCTTTCTTT. Its translation: CASSLFTGPEAFF. Full variable domain (outside the CDR3, taken from reference TRBV7-2 and TRBJ1-1): GAGVSQSPSNKVTEKGKDVELRCDPISGHTALYWYRQSLGQGLEFLIYFQGNSAPDKSGLPSDRFSAERTGGSVSTLTIQRTQQEDSAVYLCASSLFTGPEAFFGQGTRLTVV.

This chain connects TRBV30 to TRBJ1-1; weak D call: TRBD1 (5 bases). The CDR3 covers 13 residues. From germline, CDR1 is GTSNPN and CDR2 SVGIG (reference sequence). V was cut by 1 base and J by 11 bases, with 17 bases left in between. CDR3 residues: CAWSGPWGSEAFF. The CDR3 bases are TGTGCCTGGAGTGGCCCTTGGGGGTCGGAGGCTTTCTTT.

As for this clonotype: One end of the junction fails to match germline, which may point to a read error. This rearrangement joins TRBV9 to TRBJ2-7, with D maybe TRBD1 (6 bases). The germline CDR1 and CDR2 sequences are SGDLS and YYNGEE. The CDR3 totals 16 residues. The CDR3 sequence: CASSVGGGALAYKQYF. CDR3 coding DNA: TGTGCCAGCAGCGTTGGTGGGGGCGCGCTAGCCTACAAGCAGTACTTC.

This chain links TRBV29-1 with TRBJ2-7, with a weak D call TRBD1 (5 bases). CDR3 length equals 15 residues. The V and J ends lost 3 bases and 5 bases respectively, with 20 bases between them. The germline CDR1 and CDR2 sequences are SQVTM and ANQGSEA. Here the CDR3 DNA reads TGCAGCGTTGACGGTCTGGGGCAGGGTATCCACGAGCAGTACTTC. It specifies CSVDGLGQGIHEQYF.

J is TRBJ1-2 and V is TRBV11-2; D ambiguous. V was shortened by 0 bases and J by 0 bases, with 14 bases between the two germline ends. This CDR3 is 17 amino acids long. Germline values: CDR1 SGHAT, CDR2 FQNNGV. Here the CDR3 DNA reads TGTGCCAGCAGCTTAGATCCGGTAATACATGCTAACTATGGCTACACCTTC. Protein sequence: CASSLDPVIHANYGYTF.

The chain is built from TRBV7-9 and TRBJ2-5; the D is unclear. Per germline, CDR1 SEHNR and CDR2 FQNEAQ (reference sequence). V dropped 5 bases and J dropped 0 bases, with 10 bases sitting between them. The CDR3 runs 14 residues. The CDR3 spells CASSPSPDQETQYF. The CDR3, as DNA: TGTGCCAGCAGCCCCTCTCCGGACCAAGAGACCCAGTACTTC.

A remark on this clonotype: Germline and junction disagree at one end, which may indicate a read error. J is TRBJ2-1 and V is TRBV6-4; D unresolved. Germline CDR1 and CDR2: MRHNA and SNTAGT. This CDR3 is 16 amino acids long. The CDR3: CASSYSAQALYNEQFF. CDR3 in DNA: TGTGCCAGCAGTTACTCTGCCCAGGCGCTTTACAATGAGCAGTTCTTC.

This clonotype was recorded at least ten times. This sequence joins TRBV12-3 or TRBV12-4 and TRBJ2-7; TRBD2 aligns across 7 bases. J lost 6 bases, V lost 6 bases, and 8 bases had no gene match. CDR3 length: 13 amino acids. Written as DNA, the CDR3 is TGTGCCAGCAGACGGACTAGATCCGGCGAGCAGTACTTC. Translation: CASRRTRSGEQYF.

This clonotype was counted many times. The chain combines TRBV28 with TRBJ1-1, with a possible D match to TRBD1 (6 bases). Germline loops: CDR1 MDHEN, CDR2 SYDVKM. This CDR3 has 13 residues. Trimming removed 8 bases from V and 3 bases from J, with 13 bases in between. The DNA for the CDR3 is TGTGCCAGCGTCCCGGGGGCCTACACTGAAGCTTTCTTT. It translates to CASVPGAYTEAFF.

The chain carries TRBV4-2 and TRBJ2-7; D remains ambiguous. Germline values: CDR1 LGHNA, CDR2 YNFKEQ. The germline V and J ends were trimmed by 0 bases and 2 bases, with 11 bases remaining between them. This CDR3 contains 15 residues. CDR3 sequence reads: CASSQEFADTYEQYF. The DNA for the CDR3 is TGTGCCAGCAGCCAAGAATTTGCCGACACCTACGAGCAGTACTTC.

This clonotype was picked up a small number of times. The chain uses TRBV6-2 or TRBV6-3 and TRBJ1-2, with D maybe TRBD1 (6 bases). V was cut by 6 bases and J by 8 bases, with 13 bases left in between. The CDR3 extends over 12 amino acids. Germline loops: CDR1 MNHEY, CDR2 SVGEGT. DNA of the CDR3: TGTGCCAGCAGCAAAGGGGGTGGCGGCTACACCTTC. As protein: CASSKGGGGYTF.

The chain links TRBV5-1 to TRBJ2-5; 10 nucleotides match TRBD2. This CDR3 spans 14 amino acids. Germline trimming cut 4 bases from V and 2 bases from J; bases unmatched to any gene: 2. Per germline, CDR1 SGHRS and CDR2 YFSETQ. CDR3 protein: CASSQAGGQETQYF. The CDR3 bases are TGCGCCAGCAGCCAAGCGGGAGGGCAAGAGACCCAGTACTTC.

There are a few counts of this clonotype. This chain uses TRBV6-9 with TRBJ1-6; 10 bases match TRBD1. Germline trimming cut 2 bases from V and 9 bases from J; bases unmatched to any gene: 7. The CDR3 is 16 amino acids. CDR1 and CDR2 from the germline V gene are MNHGY and SVAAGI. The CDR3 spells CASSYSRTGGGSPLHF. The DNA for the CDR3 is TGTGCCAGCAGTTATAGTAGGACAGGGGGTGGTTCACCCCTCCACTTT.

The V gene is TRBV20-1, the J gene TRBJ1-5, with a tentative D call TRBD1 (5 bases). V was cut by 1 base and J by 2 bases, with 12 bases left in between. Germline lookup yields CDR1 DFQATT and CDR2 SNEGSKA (reference sequence). The CDR3 loop spans 15 amino acids. This chain's CDR3 is CSARAQGQRNQPQHF. The CDR3 DNA reads TGCAGTGCTAGAGCCCAGGGTCAACGCAATCAGCCCCAGCATTTT.

This clonotype has a handful of counts. The chain uses TRBV18 and TRBJ1-1; 9 bases fit TRBD1. The CDR3 has 15 residues. V was clipped by 8 bases and J by 1 base; unmatched bases: 8. Germline CDR1 KGHSH, CDR2 LQKENI. The CDR3, as DNA: TGTGCCAGCAGCCCGGGACAGGGTTCGAACACTGAAGCTTTCTTT. Translated, it gives CASSPGQGSNTEAFF.

This rearrangement joins TRBV28 to TRBJ1-2; no clear D gene. The ends were cut back, 5 bases at V and 5 bases at J, with 18 bases in the middle. This CDR3 region has 15 residues. CDR1 is MDHEN, CDR2 SYDVKM, per germline. The CDR3 protein is CASSHSGWPTYGYTF. As DNA, the CDR3 is TGTGCCAGCAGTCACTCGGGATGGCCAACGTATGGCTACACCTTC.

This clonotype has more than one count but fewer than ten. The CDR3: CSARARPGRITTSEQYF. For the CDR3, the DNA is TGCAGTGCTAGAGCGCGCCCCGGTAGGATCACGACATCCGAGCAGTACTTC. The chain recombines TRBV20-1 with TRBJ2-7; the D is unclear. From germline, CDR1 is DFQATT and CDR2 SNEGSKA (reference sequence). V shed 1 base and J shed 6 bases, with 25 bases lying between them. This CDR3 has 17 residues.